Following are 28 T cell receptor beta chains from one sample sequenced in a study of T cells in Graves' hyperthyroidism and ophthalmopathy. It was RNA transcripts that yielded the amplified TCR beta CDR3 regions. Primed by the HTBI set, a first-round RT-PCR was run on the TCR CDR3. TCRdb recomputed calls from the multiplex PCR reads with MiXCR, one row per CDR3 protein. Of 300,000 to 450,000 distinct CDR3 sequences detected, approximately 17% appear once; the ten largest clones hold approximately 35%. Sequencing was carried out using blood. The receptors were sampled from a woman in her 30s with Graves' hyperthyroidism that later progressed to Graves' ophthalmopathy.

The rearrangement joins TRBV19 to TRBJ1-2; 8 nucleotides match TRBD1. The length of the CDR3 is 13 residues. V lost 9 bases to trimming and J lost 2 bases; unmatched junction nucleotides: 5. From germline, CDR1 is LNHDA and CDR2 SQIVND (reference sequence). This CDR3 reads CASGGQGNYGYTF. In DNA form, the CDR3 reads TGTGCCAGCGGCGGACAGGGCAACTATGGCTACACCTTC.

This clonotype came up a few times. The DNA for the CDR3 is TGTGCCAGCAGCTTAGTGACAGCTCTCTCTGGAAACACCATATATTTT. It encodes CASSLVTALSGNTIYF. The rearrangement joins TRBV7-6 to TRBJ1-3; perhaps TRBD1 as D (5 bases). This CDR3 spans 16 amino acids. Trimming cost V 1 base and J 0 bases, with 10 bases left between them. Germline-derived CDR1 and CDR2 are SGHVS and FNYEAQ.

This clonotype occurred many times. The chain recombines TRBV11-3 with TRBJ2-2; perhaps D is TRBD1 or TRBD2 (5 bases each). From germline, CDR1 is SGHNT and CDR2 YENEEA. V lost 2 bases to trimming and J lost 2 bases, with 12 bases between them. The CDR3 covers 16 residues. The CDR3 loop reads CASSLRDGHNTGELFF. In DNA, the CDR3 is TGTGCCAGCAGCTTACGGGACGGACATAACACCGGGGAGCTGTTTTTT. Based on the CDR3 plus reference TRBV11-3 and TRBJ2-2, the full variable domain is EAGVVQSPRYKIIEKKQPVAFWCNPISGHNTLYWYLQNLGQGPELLIRYENEEAVDDSQLPKDRFSAERLKGVDSTLKIQPAELGDSAVYLCASSLRDGHNTGELFFGEGSRLTVL.

This clonotype came up many times. The chain uses TRBV11-2 and TRBJ2-1; D may be TRBD2 (7 bases). V shed 4 bases and J shed 0 bases, with 16 bases lying between them. This CDR3 spans 17 amino acids. Germline V gene data show CDR1 as SGHAT and CDR2 as FQNNGV. The CDR3 coding sequence is TGTGCCAGCAGCTCGGGGAGGGGGTTTTCCTCCTACAATGAGCAGTTCTTC. The encoded protein is CASSSGRGFSSYNEQFF. The full variable domain, rest sourced from reference TRBV11-2 and TRBJ2-1, is EAGVAQSPRYKIIEKRQSVAFWCNPISGHATLYWYQQILGQGPKLLIQFQNNGVVDDSQLPKDRFSAERLKGVDSTLKIQPAKLEDSAVYLCASSSGRGFSSYNEQFFGPGTRLTVL.

The V call is TRBV5-1, the J call TRBJ2-1, with D perhaps TRBD1 (6 bases). This CDR3 has 19 residues. V lost 3 bases and J 0 bases, leaving 22 bases between the germline ends. CDR1 and CDR2 from the germline V gene are SGHRS and YFSETQ. The DNA for the CDR3 is TGCGCCAGCAGCTCACCCGAAATTCCCCAGGGGTACTCCTACAATGAGCAGTTCTTC. It specifies CASSSPEIPQGYSYNEQFF.

This clonotype was counted many times. The chain carries TRBV9 and TRBJ1-1; no definite D call. Germline loops: CDR1 SGDLS, CDR2 YYNGEE. Trimming pared 3 bases from V and 0 bases from J, leaving 6 bases between. This CDR3 is 13 amino acids long. CDR3 region: CASSARVNTEAFF. Written as DNA, the CDR3 is TGTGCCAGCAGCGCACGAGTGAACACTGAAGCTTTCTTT.

This clonotype was picked up many times. The V and J genes are TRBV27 and TRBJ2-7; D is perhaps TRBD1 or TRBD2 (5 bases each). Germline CDR1 is MNHEY and CDR2 is SMNVEV (reference sequence). Trimming stripped 2 bases from V and 3 bases from J, with 14 bases between. CDR3 size: 15 residues. The CDR3 sequence: CASSLGQGGGYEQYF. DNA for the CDR3: TGTGCCAGCAGTTTAGGGCAGGGTGGAGGCTACGAGCAGTACTTC.

This clonotype was detected many times. The chain combines TRBV28 with TRBJ2-7; TRBD1 or TRBD2 may be the D gene (5 bases each). The V gene lost 0 bases and the J gene lost 9 bases, with 6 bases spanning the gap. Germline V gives CDR1 MDHEN, CDR2 SYDVKM. The CDR3 runs to 11 residues. The CDR3 DNA follows: TGTGCCAGCAGTTTATGGAGGGGGCAGTACTTC. Its protein is CASSLWRGQYF. Full variable domain (missing parts from reference TRBV28 and TRBJ2-7): DVKVTQSSRYLVKRTGEKVFLECVQDMDHENMFWYRQDPGLGLRLIYFSYDVKMKEKGDIPEGYSVSREKKERFSLILESASTNQTSMYLCASSLWRGQYFGPGTRLTVT.

V gene TRBV7-2 combines with J gene TRBJ1-6, with D unresolved. The germline CDR1 and CDR2 sequences are SGHTA and FQGNSA. This CDR3 is 12 amino acids long. V was clipped by 5 bases and J by 3 bases, with 2 bases between them. The CDR3 bases are TGTGCCAGCAGCATCTATAATTCACCCCTCCACTTT. Amino acid sequence: CASSIYNSPLHF.

In DNA, the CDR3 is TGCGCCAGCAGCCAAGATCTCGGGGGCTATAATTCACCCCTCCACTTT. Protein sequence: CASSQDLGGYNSPLHF. This chain connects TRBV4-1 to TRBJ1-6, with TRBD1 as a possible D gene (5 bases). The germline CDR1 and CDR2 sequences are MGHRA and YSYEKL. CDR3 length: 16 amino acids. V was pared by 0 bases and J by 3 bases, with 9 bases between.

On this clonotype: A clone one base away is much larger, so this may be a read error. The chain carries TRBV27 and TRBJ2-7; TRBD1 might be the D (5 bases). Germline-derived CDR1 and CDR2 are MNHEY and SMNVEV (reference sequence). The length of the CDR3 is 13 residues. The CDR3 is CVSSVTVSYEQYF. The CDR3, as DNA: TGTGTCAGCAGTGTGACAGTATCCTACGAGCAGTACTTC.

The V call is TRBV11-2, the J call TRBJ2-7; either TRBD1 or TRBD2 may supply D (5 bases each). The V end was cut by 5 bases, the J end by 4 bases, with 15 bases between. Germline V gene lookup returns CDR1 SGHAT and CDR2 FQNNGV. CDR3 length equals 14 residues. CDR3 residues: CASSPRDLWYEQYF. The CDR3 DNA sequence: TGTGCCAGCAGCCCCAGGGACCTCTGGTACGAGCAGTACTTC.

The sample holds many counts of this clonotype. V is TRBV10-3 and J is TRBJ1-4; 7 nucleotides match TRBD1. CDR1 and CDR2 (germline): ENHRY, SYGVKD. CDR3 size: 15 residues. V was clipped by 4 bases and J by 3 bases; unmatched bases: 5. CDR3 coding DNA: TGTGCCATCAGTGTGGGACAGCCCCCTAATGAAAAACTGTTTTTT. Residues: CAISVGQPPNEKLFF.

This clonotype was counted at least ten times. The chain combines TRBV6-1 with TRBJ1-2; D perhaps matches TRBD1 (6 bases). Germline V lookup: CDR1 MNHNS, CDR2 SASEGT. The CDR3 sequence is 20 residues long. Trimming stripped 2 bases from V and 0 bases from J, with 25 bases between. The chain's CDR3 is CASSEIKAGQLRVANYGYTF. CDR3 coding DNA: TGTGCCAGCAGTGAAATTAAAGCCGGACAGCTTCGTGTAGCTAACTATGGCTACACCTTC.

At least ten counts were recorded for this clonotype. The V and J genes are TRBV5-1 and TRBJ2-7; D is unresolved. The CDR3 has 14 residues. Trimming cost V 2 bases and J 3 bases, with 12 bases left between them. The V gene's germline CDR1 is SGHRS and CDR2 YFSETQ. The DNA of the CDR3 is TGCGCCAGCAGCTTCGAATGGCCCTACTACGAGCAGTACTTC. Translated, it gives CASSFEWPYYEQYF.

This clonotype has at least ten counts. This chain links TRBV28 with TRBJ2-1, with no clear D. With 5 bases removed from V and 5 bases from J, the gap between germline ends came to 22 bases. This CDR3 comprises 17 residues. Germline V gene lookup returns CDR1 MDHEN and CDR2 SYDVKM. CDR3 bases: TGTGCCAGCAGTCCCTGGATGTTACAGAGAGATCACAATGAGCAGTTCTTC. Translation gives CASSPWMLQRDHNEQFF.

J is TRBJ2-5 and V is TRBV2; 12 bases are a match to TRBD2. V lost 3 bases and J lost 1; bases outside the gene matches: 3. CDR1 is SNHLY, CDR2 FYNNEI, per germline. CDR3 size: 16 residues. This CDR3 is CASSDRTSGAQETQYF. The DNA for the CDR3 is TGTGCCAGCAGTGATAGGACTAGCGGGGCCCAAGAGACCCAGTACTTC. Variable domain in full (rest from reference TRBV2 and TRBJ2-5): EPEVTQTPSHQVTQMGQEVILRCVPISNHLYFYWYRQILGQKVEFLVSFYNNEISEKSEIFDDQFSVERPDGSNFTLKIRSTKLEDSAMYFCASSDRTSGAQETQYFGPGTRLLVL.

The chain combines TRBV28 with TRBJ2-3; D might be TRBD1 (5 bases). Germline V gives CDR1 MDHEN, CDR2 SYDVKM. The length of the CDR3 is 13 residues. Trimming pared 6 bases from V and 4 bases from J, leaving 11 bases between. In nucleotides, the CDR3 is TGTGCCAGCAGATCGCAGGGCCCAGATACGCAGTATTTT. Protein sequence: CASRSQGPDTQYF.

This clonotype was counted at least ten times. V usage is TRBV6-1 and J usage is TRBJ2-3; D may be TRBD1 or TRBD2 (5 bases each). V was cut by 2 bases and J by 2 bases, with 14 bases left in between. The CDR3 runs to 16 residues. The germline CDR1 and CDR2 sequences are MNHNS and SASEGT. The CDR3 sequence: CASSEYGTEYTDTQYF. The CDR3 DNA follows: TGTGCCAGCAGTGAATACGGGACGGAATACACAGATACGCAGTATTTT.

The table lists this clonotype with many counts. This chain joins TRBV27 and TRBJ2-1; the D gene is possibly TRBD1 (5 bases). With 4 bases removed from V and 7 bases from J, the gap between germline ends came to 17 bases. Germline V gives CDR1 MNHEY, CDR2 SMNVEV (reference sequence). The CDR3 has 15 amino acids. The CDR3 nucleotides read TGTGCCAGCAGTTCCAAGAGCAGGGTAGGAAATGAGCAGTTCTTC. Protein: CASSSKSRVGNEQFF.

This clonotype was detected a few times. Mismatch with germline at one junction end may stem from a read error. The CDR3 protein is CAWSGTSGSIDTQYF. The CDR3 region has the DNA TGTGCCTGGAGTGGGACTAGCGGAAGCATAGATACGCAGTATTTT. The V gene is TRBV30, the J gene TRBJ2-3; 10 nucleotides line up with TRBD2. CDR3 length: 15 amino acids. Germline V CDR1 and CDR2: GTSNPN, SVGIG (reference sequence).

Turning to this clonotype: This could be a read error, since a much larger clone is one nucleotide away. The chain recombines TRBV7-9 with TRBJ2-5; 8 positions match TRBD2. The length of the CDR3 is 20 residues. Germline assignment: CDR1 SEHNR and CDR2 FQNEAQ (reference sequence). V dropped 5 bases and J dropped 5; count of bases not matched to a gene: 25. DNA of the CDR3: TGTGCCAGCAGCCTCCGCCAGGGACTAGTGGGACAACCCTCAAACGAGACCCAGTACTTC. Translation gives CASSLRQGLVGQPSNETQYF.

On this clonotype itself: A much larger clone is a single base away; this may be a read error. This chain connects TRBV30 to TRBJ1-5; 8 nucleotides match TRBD1. Germline V lookup: CDR1 GTSNPN, CDR2 SVGIG (reference sequence). The CDR3 is 18 amino acids. Unmatched junction bases numbered 12, after V lost 2 bases and J lost 0 bases. The CDR3 region is CAWSINRGKIYSNQPQHF. The CDR3 coding sequence is TGTGCCTGGAGTATCAACAGGGGGAAAATTTATAGCAATCAGCCCCAGCATTTT.

This clonotype was observed at least ten times. V usage is TRBV6-2 or TRBV6-3 and J usage is TRBJ2-7; no definite D call. V dropped 0 bases and J dropped 0 bases, with 9 bases sitting between them. From germline, CDR1 is MNHEY and CDR2 SVGEGT. The CDR3 has 15 residues. This chain's CDR3 is CASSYSWLGSYEQYF. As DNA, the CDR3 is TGTGCCAGCAGTTACTCCTGGCTAGGCTCCTACGAGCAGTACTTC.

This clonotype has a count of ten or more. In nucleotides, the CDR3 is TGTGCCAGCAGCCTCTATATGACTGGGGGTCTGAACACTGAAGCTTTCTTT. It is translated as CASSLYMTGGLNTEAFF. The V call is TRBV7-8, the J call TRBJ1-1; maybe TRBD1 (5 bases). The CDR3 extends over 17 amino acids. Germline V CDR1 and CDR2: SGHVS, FQNEAQ. V was pared by 5 bases and J by 0 bases, with 19 bases between.

Concerning this clonotype: This may stem from a read error, because a much larger clone lies one nucleotide away. This rearrangement joins TRBV12-3 or TRBV12-4 to TRBJ2-7; 7 bases line up with TRBD1. The CDR3 is 13 amino acids. The V and J ends lost 6 bases and 3 bases, in that order; junction bases with no gene match: 5. The CDR3 here is CASSTRDSYEQYF. DNA for the CDR3: TGTGCCAGCAGCACCCGGGACAGCTACGAGCAGTACTTC.

The sample holds one count of this clonotype. This chain uses TRBV19 with TRBJ1-1; no reliable D call. The V end was cut by 3 bases, the J end by 1 base, with 15 bases between. Germline V gene data show CDR1 as LNHDA and CDR2 as SQIVND (reference sequence). This CDR3 is built from 16 residues. The CDR3 spells CASSIVREAANTEAFF. CDR3 bases: TGTGCCAGTAGTATTGTCCGGGAAGCAGCGAACACTGAAGCTTTCTTT.

As to this clonotype: An end of the junction differs from the germline gene, which may be a read error. The chain has TRBV11-2 and TRBJ2-6; D may correspond to TRBD1 or TRBD2 (5 bases each). Per germline, CDR1 SGHAT and CDR2 FQNNGV. The CDR3 totals 17 residues. This chain's CDR3 is CASSRQGSRDGANVLTF. CDR3 nucleotide sequence: TGCGCCAGCAGCCGCCAGGGAAGTCGGGATGGGGCCAACGTCCTGACTTTC.